The 23 T cell receptor beta chains listed next were all sequenced from one sample in a study of CD8 T cells in Susac syndrome. Reverse transcription of about 0.5 to 1 ug RNA used random hexamers. TCRdb redid the calling of the immunoSEQ multiplex PCR reads with MiXCR, one entry per CDR3 protein. The sample shows about 160,000 distinct CDR3 sequences, just over 90% of them seen only once. The sample consisted of CD4+ T cells from PBMCs. These receptors were taken from a human donor in good health.

This chain joins TRBV30 and TRBJ2-5; D might be TRBD1 (5 bases). Trimming stripped 3 bases from V and 5 bases from J, with 10 bases between. Germline V gene sequence: CDR1 GTSNPN, CDR2 SVGIG (reference sequence). The CDR3 length is 12 residues. DNA of the CDR3: TGTGCCTGGAGGAAGGGGCTGGAGACCCAGTACTTC. This encodes CAWRKGLETQYF.

The V call is TRBV10-2, the J call TRBJ2-3; no clear D gene. Germline V gene sequence: CDR1 WSHSY, CDR2 SAAADI. V was cut by 4 bases and J by 8 bases, with 16 bases left in between. This CDR3 is 14 amino acids long. The CDR3 coding sequence is TGCGCCAGCAGTGCACCCCAGGAGCTAGGTACGCAGTATTTT. Translated: CASSAPQELGTQYF.

The V gene is TRBV5-1, the J gene TRBJ2-5; TRBD1 aligns across 9 bases. The CDR3 length is 13 residues. The germline V gene has CDR1 SGHRS and CDR2 YFSETQ. Germline trimming cut 4 bases from V and 9 bases from J; bases unmatched to any gene: 7. The CDR3 is CASSLTDRGAQYF. The CDR3 DNA sequence: TGCGCCAGCAGCCTCACAGACAGGGGGGCCCAGTACTTC.

This clonotype is a singleton in its sample. This chain links TRBV6-2 or TRBV6-3 with TRBJ1-1, with 8 bases identical to TRBD1. This CDR3 region has 13 residues. The V segment lost 8 bases and the J segment 5 bases; nucleotides outside the gene matches: 7. Germline V lookup: CDR1 MNHEY, CDR2 SVGEGT. DNA of the CDR3: TGTGCCAGCGGCCGACAGGGGCGAACTGAAGCTTTCTTT. This sequence encodes CASGRQGRTEAFF.

This sequence joins TRBV7-2 and TRBJ2-1; D is possibly TRBD1 (6 bases). Trimming removed 5 bases from V and 9 bases from J, with 11 bases in between. The CDR3 has 12 amino acids. Germline assignment: CDR1 SGHTA and CDR2 FQGNSA. CDR3 coding DNA: TGTGCCAGCAGCCGACAGGCGGTTGAGCAGTTCTTC. Amino acid sequence: CASSRQAVEQFF.

This rearrangement joins TRBV5-1 to TRBJ2-1; TRBD1 matches 8 bases. CDR3 length equals 15 residues. CDR1 is SGHRS and CDR2 is YFSETQ in the germline V gene. V shed 4 bases and J 1 base; nucleotides not matched to a gene: 4. CDR3 amino acids: CASSIGQGSYNEQFF. The DNA of the CDR3 is TGCGCCAGCAGCATAGGACAGGGATCCTACAATGAGCAGTTCTTC.

This clonotype has a single count. The gene calls are TRBV27 and TRBJ1-2, with D unresolved. Trimming left V 6 bases short and J 4 bases short, with 9 bases between. The CDR3 sequence is 12 residues long. Per germline, CDR1 MNHEY and CDR2 SMNVEV (reference sequence). The CDR3 nucleotides read TGTGCCAGCAGCTCAGAGGGCTATGGCTACACCTTC. Protein product: CASSSEGYGYTF.

The V call is TRBV5-1, the J call TRBJ1-2, with a tentative D call TRBD1 (6 bases). Trimming removed 6 bases from V and 2 bases from J, with 17 bases in between. Germline V gene lookup returns CDR1 SGHRS and CDR2 YFSETQ. The CDR3 runs 15 residues. The chain's CDR3 is CASTIGQTSNYGYTF. CDR3 DNA: TGCGCCAGCACGATAGGACAGACAAGCAACTATGGCTACACCTTC.

This clonotype was picked up a small number of times. The V and J genes are TRBV19 and TRBJ2-5; weak D call: TRBD2 (6 bases). There are 14 residues in the CDR3. Trimming removed 5 bases at V and 4 bases at J, with 14 bases between. The germline V gene encodes CDR1 LNHDA and CDR2 SQIVND (reference sequence). CDR3 in amino acids: CASSGAGTLETQYF. The CDR3 DNA sequence: TGTGCCAGTAGTGGCGCGGGGACCTTAGAGACCCAGTACTTC.

This clonotype was recorded only once. The gene calls are TRBV12-3 or TRBV12-4 and TRBJ1-5; D perhaps matches TRBD1 (5 bases). The CDR3 covers 16 residues. V lost 3 bases and J lost 2, with 14 bases in between. CDR3 coding DNA: TGTGCCAGCAGTTTGGGTTGGAGAGGGGGCAATCAGCCCCAGCATTTT. Translation gives CASSLGWRGGNQPQHF.

The chain has TRBV30 and TRBJ2-6, with D hard to call. This CDR3 is 12 amino acids long. The germline gives CDR1 GTSNPN, CDR2 SVGIG (reference sequence). V was shortened by 6 bases and J by 0 bases, with 3 bases between the two germline ends. This chain's CDR3 is CACYSGANVLTF. The CDR3 DNA reads as TGTGCCTGCTACTCTGGGGCCAACGTCCTGACTTTC.

The genes are TRBV20-1 and TRBJ1-5; a possible D gene is TRBD1 (6 bases). Germline CDR1 DFQATT, CDR2 SNEGSKA (reference sequence). The ends were cut back, 3 bases at V and 0 bases at J, with 12 bases in the middle. CDR3 length: 15 amino acids. This CDR3 is CSARGTRYSNQPQHF. The CDR3 DNA follows: TGCAGTGCTAGGGGGACAAGATATAGCAATCAGCCCCAGCATTTT.

The rearrangement joins TRBV7-6 to TRBJ2-7; maybe TRBD2 (5 bases). Per germline, CDR1 SGHVS and CDR2 FNYEAQ. V shed 1 base and J shed 5 bases, with 6 bases lying between them. This CDR3 comprises 12 residues. The CDR3 DNA reads as TGTGCCAGCAGCTTAGGGCGGGACGAGCAGTACTTC. Translated, it gives CASSLGRDEQYF.

This rearrangement joins TRBV20-1 to TRBJ1-4; 9 positions agree with TRBD1. The CDR3 has 13 amino acids. J gave up 8 bases and V 6 bases, and 7 bases lay outside the gene matches. Germline-derived CDR1 and CDR2 are DFQATT and SNEGSKA (reference sequence). The CDR3 reads CSAPTGGDEKLFF. The CDR3 bases are TGCAGTGCGCCGACAGGGGGAGACGAAAAACTGTTTTTT.

The genes are TRBV19 and TRBJ2-3; TRBD2 aligns across 10 bases. From germline, CDR1 is LNHDA and CDR2 SQIVND (reference sequence). The CDR3 contains 14 residues. Trimming took 3 bases from V and 5 from J; bases not matched to a gene: 2. The CDR3 region is CASSMEREGDTQYF. The CDR3 bases are TGTGCCAGTAGTATGGAGCGGGAGGGAGATACGCAGTATTTT.

The rearrangement joins TRBV4-2 to TRBJ2-2; 13 positions match TRBD2. The CDR3 consists of 18 residues. CDR1 LGHNA and CDR2 YNFKEQ come from the germline V gene. Unmatched junction bases numbered 11, after V lost 4 bases and J lost 6 bases. The CDR3 sequence is CASSLNRLAGGIAGELFF. DNA for the CDR3: TGTGCCAGCAGCCTGAACCGACTAGCGGGAGGAATTGCCGGGGAGCTGTTTTTT.

The CDR3: CSGVQGPPRDYTF. CDR3 nucleotide sequence: TGCAGTGGTGTACAGGGGCCGCCTCGGGACTACACCTTC. V gene TRBV20-1 combines with J gene TRBJ1-2; 7 bases map to TRBD1. Unmatched junction bases numbered 15, after V lost 7 bases and J lost 10 bases. Germline CDR1 is DFQATT and CDR2 is SNEGSKA (reference sequence). This CDR3 spans 13 amino acids.

V and J are TRBV5-1 and TRBJ1-6, with D hard to call. Germline CDR1 reads SGHRS; CDR2 reads YFSETQ. Trimming took off 1 base at V and 5 bases at J, with 10 bases between the two ends. The length of the CDR3 is 15 residues. DNA for the CDR3: TGCGCCAGCAGCTTGAGCACAAGAGATAATTCACCCCTCCACTTT. This codes for CASSLSTRDNSPLHF.

The chain employs TRBV2 and TRBJ2-7; tentatively, D is TRBD2 (5 bases). CDR3 size: 14 residues. The germline V gene encodes CDR1 SNHLY and CDR2 FYNNEI. With 5 bases removed from V and 2 bases from J, the gap between germline ends came to 13 bases. The CDR3 spells CASSSTWRTYEQYF. CDR3 bases: TGTGCCAGCAGTTCTACATGGAGGACCTACGAGCAGTACTTC.

V gene TRBV5-1 combines with J gene TRBJ2-5; 7 bases align to TRBD1. This CDR3 has 14 amino acids. Trimming at V came to 5 bases and at J to 5 bases, leaving 9 bases not matched to a gene. Germline loops: CDR1 SGHRS, CDR2 YFSETQ. The CDR3 coding sequence is TGCGCCAGCAGAACCGGGACAGCTACGGAGACCCAGTACTTC. Encoded protein: CASRTGTATETQYF.

This clonotype was counted once. The genes are TRBV7-6 and TRBJ2-3, with 7 bases matching TRBD1. This CDR3 comprises 12 residues. V shed 5 bases and J 11 bases; nucleotides not matched to a gene: 7. The germline V gene encodes CDR1 SGHVS and CDR2 FNYEAQ. The CDR3 spells CASSQRGQEQYF. CDR3 sequence (DNA): TGTGCCAGCAGCCAGAGAGGACAGGAGCAGTATTTT.

V and J are TRBV12-3 or TRBV12-4 and TRBJ1-5; D is unresolved. The CDR3 is made up of 15 amino acids. V lost 0 bases, J lost 0 bases, and 6 bases lay in between. CDR3 sequence reads: CASSLAPYSNQPQHF. For the CDR3, the DNA is TGTGCCAGCAGTTTAGCCCCCTATAGCAATCAGCCCCAGCATTTT.

This chain's CDR3 is CASSPTRTNTGELFF. DNA of the CDR3: TGTGCCAGCAGCCCTACTAGGACGAACACCGGGGAGCTGTTTTTT. V and J are TRBV3-1 and TRBJ2-2; possible D gene TRBD2, 5 bases. CDR3 length: 15 amino acids. Germline CDR1 LGHDT, CDR2 YNNKEL (reference sequence). V lost 4 bases and J 0 bases, leaving 9 bases between the germline ends.